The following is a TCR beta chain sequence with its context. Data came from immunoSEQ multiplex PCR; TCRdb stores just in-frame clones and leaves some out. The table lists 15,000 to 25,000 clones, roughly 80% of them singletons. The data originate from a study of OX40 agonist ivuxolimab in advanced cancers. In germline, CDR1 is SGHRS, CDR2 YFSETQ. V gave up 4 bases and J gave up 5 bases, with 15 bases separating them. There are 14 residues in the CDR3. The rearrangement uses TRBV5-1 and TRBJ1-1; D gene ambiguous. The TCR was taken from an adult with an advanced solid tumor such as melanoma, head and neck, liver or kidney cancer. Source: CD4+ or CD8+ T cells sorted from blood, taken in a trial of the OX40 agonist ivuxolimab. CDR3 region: CASSLRPAPTEAFF. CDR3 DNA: TGCGCCAGCAGCCTGCGACCGGCTCCGACTGAAGCTTTCTTT.